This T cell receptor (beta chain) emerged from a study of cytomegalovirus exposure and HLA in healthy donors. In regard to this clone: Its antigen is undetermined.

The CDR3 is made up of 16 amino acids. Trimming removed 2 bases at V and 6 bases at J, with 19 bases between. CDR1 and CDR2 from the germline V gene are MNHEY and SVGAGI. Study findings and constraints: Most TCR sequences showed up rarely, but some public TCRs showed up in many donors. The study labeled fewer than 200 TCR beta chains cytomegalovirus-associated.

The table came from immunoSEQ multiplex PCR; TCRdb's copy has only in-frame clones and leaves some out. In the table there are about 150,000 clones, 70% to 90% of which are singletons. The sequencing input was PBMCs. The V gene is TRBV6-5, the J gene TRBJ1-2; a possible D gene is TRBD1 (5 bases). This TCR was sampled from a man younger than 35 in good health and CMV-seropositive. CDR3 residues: CASSYGDRSGGHGYTF. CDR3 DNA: TGTGCCAGCAGTTACGGAGACAGATCGGGAGGTCATGGCTACACCTTC.